The rows below give T cell receptor beta chains drawn from one sample of a study of a mutant IDH1 vaccine in newly diagnosed glioma. Antigen specificity for these receptors is unknown. Only in-frame clones appear in the TCRdb table, and some are missing; sequencing was by immunoSEQ multiplex PCR. The repertoire includes fewer than 40,000 clones, 80% to 95% of them detected once, and approximately 5.1% sits in the top ten. Here the sequenced sample was PBMCs, taken from a glioma patient whose treatment included an IDH1 peptide vaccine. The receptors come from a woman in her forties with glioma. CDR3s include the opening cysteine and the closing phenylalanine or tryptophan. The D gene is left open where the match is weak. Clone size is shown for a subset of rows, as once, few, many or a class of expanded clone.

v_call,clone_size,j_call,d_call,cdr3_length,cdr3_aa,cdr3_nt
TRBV4-1,-,TRBJ1-1,-,14,CASSHPDVNTEAFF,TGCGCCAGCAGCCACCCCGACGTGAACACTGAAGCTTTCTTT
TRBV30,-,TRBJ2-7,-,11,CAWSGYYEQYF,TGTGCCTGGAGTGGTTACTACGAGCAGTACTTC
TRBV7-9,-,TRBJ2-7,-,15,CASSPWDSQPYEQYF,TGTGCCAGCAGCCCCTGGGACTCGCAGCCCTACGAGCAGTACTTC
TRBV7-8,-,TRBJ1-1,TRBD1,15,CASSPRTGRATEAFF,TGTGCCAGCAGCCCGAGGACAGGGCGGGCCACTGAAGCTTTCTTT
TRBV5-6,-,TRBJ2-5,-,14,CASSRGQFQETQYF,TGTGCCAGCAGCCGAGGACAGTTCCAAGAGACCCAGTACTTC
TRBV2,-,TRBJ2-7,TRBD2,12,CASRGGDHEQYF,TGTGCCAGCCGGGGGGGGGACCACGAGCAGTACTTC
TRBV5-4,-,TRBJ2-5,-,18,CASSLVVFAGRPQETQYF,TGTGCCAGCAGCTTGGTAGTCTTTGCGGGGCGTCCCCAAGAGACCCAGTACTTC
TRBV2,-,TRBJ1-4,TRBD1,14,CASRVTGANEKLFF,TGTGCCAGCAGGGTGACAGGGGCTAATGAAAAACTGTTTTTT
TRBV6-1,-,TRBJ1-2,-,15,CASSEDGRALYGYTF,TGTGCCAGCAGTGAAGATGGTAGGGCATTATATGGCTACACCTTC
TRBV30,-,TRBJ1-1,-,20,CAWRSRRTSREVILNTEAFF,TGTGCCTGGAGATCCAGAAGGACATCCCGAGAGGTCATTTTGAACACTGAAGCTTTCTTT
TRBV19,once,TRBJ2-7,TRBD1,12,CASSHRGYEQYF,TGTGCCAGTAGTCACAGGGGTTACGAGCAGTACTTC